These 10 T cell receptor beta chains share one sample of origin, sequenced in a study of blood T cell repertoires in COVID-19. Clones were sequenced by immunoSEQ multiplex PCR, and TCRdb holds only the in-frame ones, with some missing. This table holds about 250,000 clones, approximately 85% found once. Input material: peripheral blood. The receptors originated from a human donor with COVID-19, enrolled during active disease. The donor label of this sample is uncertain.

The CDR3 DNA follows: TGCGCCAGCAGGGGGCCTGGGGCCAACGTCCTGACTTTC. Amino acid sequence: CASRGPGANVLTF. The chain joins TRBV5-1 to TRBJ2-6, with a tentative D call TRBD1 (5 bases). Germline CDR1 SGHRS, CDR2 YFSETQ. V lost 5 bases, J lost 2 bases, and 5 bases lay in between. CDR3 length: 13 residues.

This chain links TRBV4-3 with TRBJ2-2; possible D gene TRBD2, 6 bases. V was clipped by 6 bases and J by 3 bases, with 17 bases between them. This CDR3 has 16 residues. From germline, CDR1 is LGHNA and CDR2 YSLEER. The CDR3 sequence is CASSYQVGGDTGELFF. CDR3 DNA: TGCGCCAGCAGTTACCAAGTGGGGGGAGACACCGGGGAGCTGTTTTTT.

The rearrangement links TRBV5-1 to TRBJ2-2, with TRBD1 matching over 11 bases. Germline CDR1 and CDR2: SGHRS and YFSETQ. There are 18 residues in the CDR3. Unmatched junction bases numbered 13, after V lost 3 bases and J lost 6 bases. The CDR3: CASSYEGQGAVKSGELFF. CDR3 in DNA: TGCGCCAGCAGCTATGAAGGACAGGGGGCTGTGAAGTCCGGGGAGCTGTTTTTT.

The V call is TRBV15, the J call TRBJ2-1; D ambiguous. Trimming removed 3 bases at V and 2 bases at J, with 20 bases between. The germline V gene has CDR1 LNHNV and CDR2 YYDKDF (reference sequence). The CDR3 spans 18 residues. DNA for the CDR3: TGTGCCACCAGCAGGCGGATGGCCCCTGGAGACCCCTACAATGAGCAGTTCTTC. It codes for CATSRRMAPGDPYNEQFF.

The chain combines TRBV7-2 with TRBJ2-5; 11 positions agree with TRBD2. This CDR3 spans 17 amino acids. CDR1 is SGHTA and CDR2 is FQGNSA in the germline V gene. V shed 1 base and J 9 bases; nucleotides not matched to a gene: 13. In DNA form, the CDR3 reads TGTGCCAGCAGCTTAGATGGACTAGCGGGCGCTCGGTACGCCCAGTACTTC. Protein product: CASSLDGLAGARYAQYF.

This clone was observed once. V is TRBV5-1 and J is TRBJ2-3, with D perhaps TRBD1 (5 bases). The CDR3 is 19 amino acids. V lost 0 bases, J lost 2 bases, and 22 bases lay in between. Germline CDR1 SGHRS, CDR2 YFSETQ. CDR3: CASSLEGRIANPNTDTQYF. CDR3 nucleotide sequence: TGCGCCAGCAGCTTGGAGGGGCGGATAGCTAACCCCAACACAGATACGCAGTATTTT.

This chain connects TRBV7-2 to TRBJ1-2; 9 bases map to TRBD1. There are 15 residues in the CDR3. Germline V gene data show CDR1 as SGHTA and CDR2 as FQGNSA. V was pared by 2 bases and J by 4 bases, with 5 bases of the junction left unmatched. Here the CDR3 DNA reads TGTGCCAGCAGCTTACCCGGACAGGGGCCCTATGGCTACACCTTC. The encoded protein is CASSLPGQGPYGYTF.

This clone appeared a single time. V and J are TRBV11-1 and TRBJ2-1; TRBD2 agrees at 7 bases. CDR3 length equals 15 residues. From germline, CDR1 is SGHAT and CDR2 FQDESV (reference sequence). Trimming took 5 bases from V and 4 from J; bases not matched to a gene: 8. CDR3 sequence (DNA): TGTGCCAGCAGCGCGGGGGTAGCGGAATACAATGAGCAGTTCTTC. Translating it yields CASSAGVAEYNEQFF.

This chain connects TRBV6-5 to TRBJ1-3; 9 bases match TRBD1. V was clipped by 11 bases and J by 3 bases; unmatched bases: 11. This CDR3 spans 15 amino acids. The germline CDR1 and CDR2 sequences are MNHEY and SVGAGI. CDR3 bases: TGTGCCTCCTCCGCCGGGACAGGGAATGGAAACACCATATATTTT. This sequence encodes CASSAGTGNGNTIYF.

The V gene is TRBV6-1, the J gene TRBJ1-1; D ambiguous. The germline gives CDR1 MNHNS, CDR2 SASEGT. This CDR3 has 14 residues. V was cut by 1 base and J by 4 bases, with 10 bases left in between. As DNA, the CDR3 is TGTGCCAGCAGTGAAGTTAGTGGAGCCACTGAAGCTTTCTTT. This gives the protein CASSEVSGATEAFF.